The rows below give T cell receptor beta chains drawn from one sample of a study of T cell changes during pregnancy in multiple sclerosis. This table comes from immunoSEQ multiplex PCR, and its TCRdb copy is limited to in-frame clones, with some not included. The data hold around 92,000 clones, with 90% to 95% observed a single time. This sample comprised peripheral blood, obtained in the first trimester of pregnancy. Source of these receptors: a female donor with multiple sclerosis, enrolled in a pregnancy study. The CDR3 runs from the conserved cysteine through the conserved F or W. The order of the fields is J gene, D gene, V gene, clone size, CDR3 protein, CDR3 DNA. The D gene is left open where the match is weak. For some rows the clone size is stated as once, few or many, or as a class when expanded; others skip it.

>TRBJ1-5|-|TRBV11-2|-
CASSFTPSSQAQHF
TGTGCCAGCAGCTTTACCCCCTCCTCTCAGGCCCAGCATTTT
>TRBJ1-1|-|TRBV6-1|-
CASSAKGGGWRAFF
TGTGCCAGCAGTGCCAAAGGTGGGGGGTGGAGAGCTTTCTTT
>TRBJ2-7|TRBD1|TRBV27|-
CASKRQGTGYEQYF
TGTGCCAGCAAACGACAGGGGACCGGCTACGAGCAGTACTTC
>TRBJ2-7|TRBD1|TRBV27|-
CASSFGQGGEQYF
TGTGCCAGCAGTTTCGGACAGGGAGGCGAGCAGTACTTC
>TRBJ2-3|TRBD2|TRBV4-1|-
CASSHRLAESTDTQYF
TGCGCCAGCAGCCACCGACTAGCGGAAAGCACAGATACGCAGTATTTT
>TRBJ1-5|TRBD1|TRBV4-1|-
CASSQASGTGGWNQPQHF
TGCGCCAGCAGCCAAGCCTCCGGGACAGGGGGCTGGAATCAGCCCCAGCATTTT
>TRBJ1-6|-|TRBV11-1|-
CASSLGSTGINNSPLHF
TGTGCCAGCAGCTTAGGAAGCACCGGGATCAATAATTCACCCCTCCACTTT
>TRBJ1-1|-|TRBV5-6|-
CASSTTWNTEAFF
TGTGCCAGCAGCACTACTTGGAACACTGAAGCTTTCTTT
>TRBJ2-2|-|TRBV5-4|-
CASSSVSIPGKRELFF
TGTGCCAGCAGCTCGGTTTCCATTCCGGGGAAACGGGAGCTGTTTTTT
>TRBJ1-2|-|TRBV7-9|-
CASSLSGGEVYGYTF
TGTGCCAGCAGCTTATCGGGGGGCGAGGTCTATGGCTACACCTTC
>TRBJ1-4|-|TRBV4-1|-
CASSQEMRSAAYEKLFF
TGCGCCAGCAGCCAAGAGATGAGGTCCGCAGCCTATGAAAAACTGTTTTTT
>TRBJ2-3|-|TRBV19|-
CASSWSDFSGGTDTQYF
TGTGCCAGTAGTTGGAGCGATTTTTCGGGGGGCACAGATACGCAGTATTTT
>TRBJ2-2|-|TRBV5-6|few
CASSFPFPSNTGELFF
TGTGCCAGCAGCTTCCCGTTTCCCTCTAACACCGGGGAGCTGTTTTTT
>TRBJ2-7|TRBD1|TRBV6-1|-
CASSPGQGAPNEQYF
TGTGCCAGCAGTCCGGGACAGGGGGCCCCTAACGAGCAGTACTTC
>TRBJ2-1|-|TRBV11-3|-
CASSLRTGGRHTDEQFF
TGTGCCAGCAGCTTAAGAACGGGGGGCAGGCATACCGATGAGCAGTTCTTC
>TRBJ1-4|TRBD1|TRBV9|-
CASSLSRQGTNEKLFF
TGTGCCAGCAGCCTGAGCCGACAGGGAACTAATGAAAAACTGTTTTTT
>TRBJ2-1|TRBD2|TRBV6-5|-
CASHFGGAAGDEQFF
TGTGCCAGCCACTTCGGGGGGGCAGCAGGGGATGAGCAGTTCTTC
>TRBJ1-4|TRBD1|TRBV2|-
CASRPFTGDPTNEKLFF
TGTGCCAGCCGACCTTTTACAGGGGACCCAACTAATGAAAAACTGTTTTTT
>TRBJ2-1|TRBD1|TRBV2|-
CASSITTGDEQFF
TGTGCCAGCAGTATTACGACAGGGGATGAGCAGTTCTTC
>TRBJ1-4|-|TRBV19|-
CASSTGGTTNEKLFF
TGTGCCAGTAGTACTGGAGGGACAACTAATGAAAAACTGTTTTTT
>TRBJ1-1|-|TRBV9|few
CASSVDSLGTEAFF
TGTGCCAGCAGCGTAGATAGCCTAGGCACTGAAGCTTTCTTT
>TRBJ1-2|-|TRBV9|-
CASSVGAGLGGYTF
TGTGCCAGCAGCGTAGGGGCAGGGTTGGGCGGCTACACCTTC
>TRBJ1-1|-|TRBV6-1|-
CARTDSLNTEAFF
TGTGCCAGGACGGACAGCTTAAACACTGAAGCTTTCTTT
>TRBJ1-2|-|TRBV7-9|-
CASSKPVEAASYGYTF
TGTGCCAGCAGCAAACCGGTAGAAGCGGCTTCTTATGGCTACACCTTC
>TRBJ2-3|TRBD1|TRBV9|once
CASSVGGTGVSDTQYF
TGTGCCAGCAGCGTAGGGGGGACAGGGGTATCAGATACGCAGTATTTT
>TRBJ1-1|-|TRBV7-6|-
CASSLGDGSEAFF
TGTGCCAGCAGCTTAGGGGACGGGAGTGAAGCTTTCTTT
>TRBJ1-6|-|TRBV6-5|-
CASRSSYNSPLHF
TGTGCCAGTAGGAGCTCCTATAATTCACCCCTCCACTTT
>TRBJ2-5|TRBD1|TRBV7-2|-
CASSFHRGETQYF
TGTGCCAGCAGCTTTCACAGGGGGGAGACCCAGTACTTC
>TRBJ2-1|TRBD1|TRBV25-1|once
CASSEARRDRGYNEQFF
TGTGCCAGCAGTGAAGCCCGCCGGGACAGGGGCTACAATGAGCAGTTCTTC
>TRBJ1-1|-|TRBV6-1|-
CASSELRGGSEAFF
TGTGCCAGCAGTGAACTTCGCGGGGGTTCAGAAGCTTTCTTT
>TRBJ1-2|-|TRBV19|-
CASSIAEGDYGYTF
TGTGCCAGTAGTATAGCCGAGGGCGACTATGGCTACACCTTC
>TRBJ2-7|TRBD2|TRBV6-1|-
CASSESGGKGEQYF
TGTGCCAGCAGTGAATCGGGAGGGAAAGGCGAGCAGTACTTC
>TRBJ2-3|TRBD1|TRBV7-2|-
CASSGGTGWAQDTQYF
TGTGCCAGCAGTGGCGGGACAGGGTGGGCCCAAGATACGCAGTATTTT
>TRBJ2-5|TRBD2|TRBV5-6|-
CASRSAGLETQYF
TGTGCCAGCAGATCAGCGGGACTTGAGACCCAGTACTTC
>TRBJ1-6|-|TRBV7-8|once
CASSPVLSRPSPLHF
TGTGCCAGCAGCCCAGTACTCAGCAGGCCTTCACCCCTCCACTTT
>TRBJ2-1|-|TRBV4-1|-
CASSQLRAGPRSYNEQFF
TGCGCCAGCAGCCAATTACGTGCGGGCCCTCGCTCCTACAATGAGCAGTTCTTC
>TRBJ1-3|-|TRBV13|-
CASSPRQSSSGNTIYF
TGTGCCAGCAGCCCGAGACAGTCGAGCTCTGGAAACACCATATATTTT
>TRBJ1-6|-|TRBV27|-
CASSFLGSGSPLHF
TGTGCCAGCAGTTTTCTGGGGTCAGGGTCACCCCTCCACTTT
>TRBJ2-3|-|TRBV4-1|-
CASSQEGASTDTQYF
TGCGCCAGCAGCCAAGAGGGGGCTAGCACAGATACGCAGTATTTT
>TRBJ2-7|TRBD1|TRBV19|once
CASSIPGGFGEQYF
TGTGCCAGTAGTATACCAGGGGGCTTCGGCGAGCAGTACTTC
>TRBJ2-1|TRBD1|TRBV6-1|-
CAVPGQGLNEQFF
TGTGCCGTACCGGGACAGGGACTCAATGAGCAGTTCTTC
>TRBJ2-1|-|TRBV5-6|once
CASSGGNPYNEQFF
TGTGCCAGCAGTGGGGGGAACCCCTACAATGAGCAGTTCTTC